These 32 T cell receptor beta chains came from one sample sequenced in a study of PD-1 blockade in classical Hodgkin lymphoma. TCRdb keeps only in-frame clones here, not all; method: immunoSEQ multiplex PCR. The table lists approximately 50,000 clones, 88% of them singletons. Relapse after autologous stem cell transplantation occurred in every patient, and brentuximab vedotin exposure varied. Specimen: peripheral blood mononuclear cells (PBMCs), collected before the second cycle of nivolumab. The receptor set was obtained from a human donor with classical Hodgkin lymphoma.

CDR3 sequence reads: CASSRGQAYNEQFF. The DNA of the CDR3 is TGCGCCAGCAGCCGGGGACAGGCTTACAATGAGCAGTTCTTC. The chain uses TRBV5-1 and TRBJ2-1, with TRBD1 identical over 8 bases. The ends lost 4 bases at V and 4 bases at J; junction bases unmatched: 4. CDR1 and CDR2 from the germline V gene are SGHRS and YFSETQ. CDR3 size: 14 residues.

This chain links TRBV11-3 with TRBJ2-1, with TRBD2 identical over 8 bases. Trimming removed 5 bases from V and 3 bases from J; junction bases left unmatched: 9. The germline V gene has CDR1 SGHNT and CDR2 YENEEA. CDR3 length: 16 residues. The CDR3 reads CASSTDSGSIYNEQFF. CDR3 in DNA: TGTGCCAGCAGCACAGACAGCGGGAGTATCTACAATGAGCAGTTCTTC.

Concerning this clone itself: Other nucleotide sequences from this sample produce the same CDR3. The genes are TRBV5-1 and TRBJ2-5; tentative D call: TRBD2 (6 bases). The CDR3 is 15 residues long. Germline CDR1 reads SGHRS; CDR2 reads YFSETQ. Deletions cut 0 bases from V and 2 bases from J, with 11 bases between. The CDR3: CASSLAPGLQETQYF. DNA for the CDR3: TGCGCCAGCAGCTTGGCCCCGGGACTTCAAGAGACCCAGTACTTC.

The chain carries TRBV5-1 and TRBJ1-1; a weak D match, TRBD1 (5 bases). Germline values: CDR1 SGHRS, CDR2 YFSETQ. The CDR3 runs 14 residues. Trimming took off 3 bases at V and 1 base at J, with 10 bases between the two ends. The CDR3 DNA reads as TGCGCCAGCAGCTGGAGACAGCAGAACACTGAAGCTTTCTTT. Translated, it gives CASSWRQQNTEAFF. Complete variable domain (other parts from reference TRBV5-1 and TRBJ1-1): KAGVTQTPRYLIKTRGQQVTLSCSPISGHRSVSWYQQTPGQGLQFLFEYFSETQRNKGNFPGRFSGRQFSNSRSEMNVSTLELGDSALYLCASSWRQQNTEAFFGQGTRLTVV.

CDR3 nucleotides: TGCGCCAGCAGCTTGGGTGGAGCGGGGTCCCAAGAGACCCAGTACTTC. Its translation is CASSLGGAGSQETQYF. The chain uses TRBV5-1 and TRBJ2-5; 7 positions agree with TRBD2. Trimming cost V 0 bases and J 1 base; bases outside gene matches: 6. The germline V gene has CDR1 SGHRS and CDR2 YFSETQ. There are 16 residues in the CDR3.

The V and J genes are TRBV7-9 and TRBJ1-3; D perhaps matches TRBD1 (5 bases). The germline gives CDR1 SEHNR, CDR2 FQNEAQ (reference sequence). The CDR3 contains 15 residues. The V end lost 8 bases, the J end lost 6 bases, and 20 bases lay between the germline ends. The CDR3 here is CASQRERQGENTIYF. The DNA for the CDR3 is TGTGCCAGCCAACGGGAGAGACAAGGGGAAAACACCATATATTTT.

The chain uses TRBV9 and TRBJ1-1; TRBD1 matches at 8 bases. CDR1 SGDLS and CDR2 YYNGEE come from the germline V gene. The CDR3 sequence is 17 residues long. J lost 3 bases, V lost 4 bases, and 14 bases had no gene match. CDR3 coding DNA: TGTGCCAGCAGCCCGTGGACAGGGAGGGGTGGGGACACTGAAGCTTTCTTT. Its protein is CASSPWTGRGGDTEAFF. The full variable domain, its missing parts supplied by reference TRBV9 and TRBJ1-1, is DSGVTQTPKHLITATGQRVTLRCSPRSGDLSVYWYQQSLDQGLQFLIQYYNGEERAKGNILERFSAQQFPDLHSELNLSSLELGDSALYFCASSPWTGRGGDTEAFFGQGTRLTVV.

This clone appeared a single time. The chain joins TRBV5-1 to TRBJ2-1; D is possibly TRBD1 or TRBD2 (5 bases each). Germline V gene data show CDR1 as SGHRS and CDR2 as YFSETQ. The CDR3 contains 16 residues. V gave up 0 bases and J gave up 3 bases, with 13 bases separating them. This chain's CDR3 is CASSLAPGLLYNEQFF. CDR3 sequence (DNA): TGCGCCAGCAGCTTGGCTCCGGGGCTCCTCTACAATGAGCAGTTCTTC.

The rearrangement uses TRBV5-1 and TRBJ1-5, with TRBD1 matching 8 bases. The CDR3 consists of 15 residues. J lost 1 base, V lost 4 bases, and 4 bases had no gene match. The V gene's germline CDR1 is SGHRS and CDR2 YFSETQ. CDR3 coding DNA: TGCGCCAGCAGCGTCACAGGGGGAAGCAATCAGCCCCAGCATTTT. It is translated as CASSVTGGSNQPQHF. The full variable domain, with the rest looked up from reference TRBV5-1 and TRBJ1-5, is KAGVTQTPRYLIKTRGQQVTLSCSPISGHRSVSWYQQTPGQGLQFLFEYFSETQRNKGNFPGRFSGRQFSNSRSEMNVSTLELGDSALYLCASSVTGGSNQPQHFGDGTRLSIL.

The V call is TRBV19, the J call TRBJ2-2; D is possibly TRBD1 (8 bases). The CDR3 runs 16 residues. CDR1 LNHDA and CDR2 SQIVND come from the germline V gene (reference sequence). V dropped 7 bases and J dropped 0 bases, with 15 bases sitting between them. CDR3 nucleotides: TGTGCCAGTATTACAGGGGGGGATCCGAACACCGGGGAGCTGTTTTTT. Protein product: CASITGGDPNTGELFF.

V is TRBV5-1 and J is TRBJ2-2; 8 nucleotides match TRBD1. V shed 3 bases, J shed 0 bases, and the junction held 4 bases outside the gene matches. The CDR3 consists of 16 residues. CDR1 is SGHRS, CDR2 YFSETQ, per germline. The CDR3 sequence is CASSSTGGSNTGELFF. In DNA form, the CDR3 reads TGCGCCAGCAGCTCCACAGGGGGTTCGAACACCGGGGAGCTGTTTTTT.

On this clone itself: The same CDR3 is also encoded by other DNA sequences in this sample. The chain uses TRBV5-1 and TRBJ2-5; D ambiguous. The V end lost 0 bases, the J end lost 2 bases, and 2 bases lay between the germline ends. CDR1 SGHRS and CDR2 YFSETQ come from the germline V gene. This CDR3 spans 12 amino acids. The CDR3 reads CASSLGQETQYF. The CDR3 coding sequence is TGCGCCAGCAGCTTGGGGCAAGAGACCCAGTACTTC.

In the case of this clone: Sequence at one end of the junction differs from germline and may be a read error. The rearrangement uses TRBV5-1 and TRBJ2-7; possible D gene TRBD1, 6 bases. CDR1 SGHRS and CDR2 YFSETQ come from the germline V gene. CDR3 size: 11 residues. In nucleotides, the CDR3 is TGCGCCAGCAGCTTGGAGGGGGAAATCAACTTC. Protein: CASSLEGEINF.

The rearrangement joins TRBV7-9 to TRBJ2-3; TRBD2 matches 9 bases. CDR3 length equals 16 residues. V shed 6 bases and J 5 bases; nucleotides not matched to a gene: 12. The germline V gene has CDR1 SEHNR and CDR2 FQNEAQ (reference sequence). The DNA for the CDR3 is TGTGCCAGCAGGGGGGCGGGGGGGCCGAGGGTAGATACGCAGTATTTT. Its protein product is CASRGAGGPRVDTQYF.

This clone was seen a few times. V usage is TRBV7-9 and J usage is TRBJ1-1; TRBD1 agrees at 9 bases. Germline CDR1 SEHNR, CDR2 FQNEAQ (reference sequence). Trimming cost V 5 bases and J 4 bases; bases outside gene matches: 2. The CDR3 extends over 13 amino acids. CDR3 nucleotide sequence: TGTGCCAGCAGCCTGGGACAGGGCACTGAAGCTTTCTTT. Protein: CASSLGQGTEAFF.

The chain is built from TRBV18 and TRBJ2-2; no clear D. Germline loops: CDR1 KGHSH, CDR2 LQKENI. The CDR3 contains 11 residues. V lost 5 bases to trimming and J lost 7 bases, with 5 bases between them. In nucleotides, the CDR3 is TGTGCCAGCTCATGGGTCGGGGAGCTGTTTTTT. Translating gives CASSWVGELFF. The full variable domain, completed using reference TRBV18 and TRBJ2-2, is NAGVMQNPRHLVRRRGQEARLRCSPMKGHSHVYWYRQLPEEGLKFMVYLQKENIIDESGMPKERFSAEFPKEGPSILRIQQVVRGDSAAYFCASSWVGELFFGEGSRLTVL.

This chain links TRBV28 with TRBJ2-3; D is unclear. The length of the CDR3 is 16 residues. Trimming cost V 5 bases and J 1 base, with 16 bases left between them. Looked up from germline, CDR1 is MDHEN and CDR2 is SYDVKM. The CDR3 sequence: CASSVDQASGTDTQYF. In DNA, the CDR3 is TGTGCCAGCAGTGTGGATCAGGCGTCTGGCACAGATACGCAGTATTTT.

The CDR3 region is CASSLTRSSYNEQFF. The CDR3 region has the DNA TGTGCCAGCAGCTTAACACGTAGCTCCTACAATGAGCAGTTCTTC. The chain couples TRBV11-3 to TRBJ2-1; D is unclear. Germline V gene sequence: CDR1 SGHNT, CDR2 YENEEA. CDR3 length: 15 amino acids. The V and J ends lost 2 bases and 0 bases respectively, with 8 bases between them.

This chain links TRBV6-5 with TRBJ2-3; 8 bases line up with TRBD1. In germline, CDR1 is MNHEY, CDR2 SVGAGI. The CDR3 consists of 16 residues. V lost 2 bases to trimming and J lost 4 bases; unmatched junction nucleotides: 8. CDR3 coding DNA: TGTGCCAGCAGTTACGCTGCCGGGACAGGAGCAGATACGCAGTATTTT. Protein sequence: CASSYAAGTGADTQYF.

This clone came up a few times. The J gene is TRBJ1-4, the V gene TRBV30; 10 bases fit TRBD1. Germline lookup yields CDR1 GTSNPN and CDR2 SVGIG (reference sequence). V dropped 2 bases and J dropped 7; count of bases not matched to a gene: 10. The CDR3 has 16 amino acids. The CDR3 here is CAWSWTGGLVGEKLFF. Written as DNA, the CDR3 is TGTGCCTGGAGTTGGACAGGGGGGCTAGTCGGTGAAAAACTGTTTTTT.

The rearrangement joins TRBV5-1 to TRBJ2-1; 11 bases align to TRBD2. The CDR3 contains 14 residues. After removal of 7 bases from V and 5 bases from J, the junction contained 5 bases not matched to a gene. The germline gives CDR1 SGHRS, CDR2 YFSETQ. CDR3 sequence: CASRGTSGNNEQFF. The CDR3 DNA sequence: TGCGCCAGCCGCGGGACTAGCGGAAACAATGAGCAGTTCTTC. Looking up the rest from reference TRBV5-1 and TRBJ2-1 gives the full variable domain: KAGVTQTPRYLIKTRGQQVTLSCSPISGHRSVSWYQQTPGQGLQFLFEYFSETQRNKGNFPGRFSGRQFSNSRSEMNVSTLELGDSALYLCASRGTSGNNEQFFGPGTRLTVL.

This chain uses TRBV6-5 with TRBJ2-7; the D is unclear. The V and J ends lost 4 bases and 1 base respectively, with 11 bases between them. This CDR3 comprises 14 residues. CDR1 MNHEY and CDR2 SVGAGI come from the germline V gene. The DNA of the CDR3 is TGTGCCAGCAGTTGGGCGTCTAAATCCTACGAGCAGTACTTC. Amino acids: CASSWASKSYEQYF.

The rearrangement uses TRBV5-1 and TRBJ2-5, with TRBD1 identical over 7 bases. Germline CDR1 SGHRS, CDR2 YFSETQ. The CDR3 runs to 14 residues. Trimming cost V 4 bases and J 5 bases; bases outside gene matches: 8. In DNA, the CDR3 is TGCGCCAGCAGCGCACAGACAGGGACCGAGACCCAGTACTTC. It encodes CASSAQTGTETQYF. The whole variable domain, filled in from reference TRBV5-1 and TRBJ2-5, reads KAGVTQTPRYLIKTRGQQVTLSCSPISGHRSVSWYQQTPGQGLQFLFEYFSETQRNKGNFPGRFSGRQFSNSRSEMNVSTLELGDSALYLCASSAQTGTETQYFGPGTRLLVL.

J is TRBJ1-1 and V is TRBV5-1; D call uncertain. V dropped 5 bases and J dropped 1 base, with 15 bases sitting between them. Germline CDR1 and CDR2: SGHRS and YFSETQ. This CDR3 spans 15 amino acids. As DNA, the CDR3 is TGCGCCAGCAGACGGGATCCCGGCCCGAACACTGAAGCTTTCTTT. It codes for CASRRDPGPNTEAFF.

CDR3 residues: CASSPLTTGNGSPLHF. The CDR3 coding sequence is TGTGCCAGCAGCCCCCTGACGACGGGGAATGGATCACCCCTCCACTTT. This chain connects TRBV7-9 to TRBJ1-6, with no clear D. CDR1 is SEHNR and CDR2 is FQNEAQ in the germline V gene (reference sequence). The CDR3 contains 16 residues. V dropped 5 bases and J dropped 10 bases, with 21 bases sitting between them. Full variable domain (missing parts from reference TRBV7-9 and TRBJ1-6): DTGVSQNPRHKITKRGQNVTFRCDPISEHNRLYWYRQTLGQGPEFLTYFQNEAQLEKSRLLSDRFSAERPKGSFSTLEIQRTEQGDSAMYLCASSPLTTGNGSPLHFGNGTRLTVT.

For the CDR3, the DNA is TGTGCCAGCAGCCCGGAGCGGGGGGGGGCCTACGAGCAGTACTTC. This sequence encodes CASSPERGGAYEQYF. This rearrangement joins TRBV4-2 to TRBJ2-7; 10 bases fit TRBD2. V gave up 4 bases and J gave up 2 bases; unmatched junction bases: 5. Germline V CDR1 and CDR2: LGHNA, YNFKEQ. The CDR3 sequence is 15 residues long.

V usage is TRBV5-4 and J usage is TRBJ1-3; D is unresolved. Germline CDR1 and CDR2: SGHNT and YYREEE (reference sequence). V was trimmed by 2 bases and J by 7 bases, leaving 10 bases between them. The CDR3 is 13 residues long. The CDR3 is CASSLLPGNTIYF. Written as DNA, the CDR3 is TGTGCCAGCAGCTTACTCCCCGGGAACACCATATATTTT.

J is TRBJ1-5 and V is TRBV7-9; D unresolved. Per germline, CDR1 SEHNR and CDR2 FQNEAQ (reference sequence). V was shortened by 1 base and J by 10 bases, with 8 bases between the two germline ends. CDR3 size: 12 residues. The CDR3 sequence: CASSLVGQPQHF. Here the CDR3 DNA reads TGTGCCAGCAGCTTAGTAGGGCAACCCCAGCATTTT.

The rearrangement joins TRBV2 to TRBJ2-1, with D possibly TRBD1 on 6 matching bases. V was cut by 7 bases and J by 0 bases, with 10 bases left in between. The CDR3 runs to 14 residues. Germline V gene lookup returns CDR1 SNHLY and CDR2 FYNNEI. As DNA, the CDR3 is TGTGCCAGCATAGGGGGTAGCTCCTACAATGAGCAGTTCTTC. The encoded protein is CASIGGSSYNEQFF.

This sequence joins TRBV4-1 and TRBJ1-2; D is undetermined. The CDR3 contains 14 residues. V lost 3 bases and J 6 bases, leaving 14 bases between the germline ends. CDR1 and CDR2 from the germline V gene are MGHRA and YSYEKL. The CDR3 DNA reads TGCGCCAGCAGCCAGGCGCGGGGATTTAATGGCTACACCTTC. Translation gives CASSQARGFNGYTF.

The CDR3 DNA is TGTGCCAGCAGTCTAGGACTGTACAATGAGCAGTTCTTC. This translates into CASSLGLYNEQFF. V is TRBV27 and J is TRBJ2-1; TRBD2 is a possible D gene (5 bases). Deletions cut 5 bases from V and 4 bases from J, with 9 bases between. Per the germline V gene, CDR1 is MNHEY and CDR2 is SMNVEV (reference sequence). This CDR3 is 13 amino acids long.

The CDR3 DNA sequence: TGCGCCAGCAGCCCCCTCGGCGGTAACAATGAGCAGTTCTTC. It codes for CASSPLGGNNEQFF. V gene TRBV5-1 combines with J gene TRBJ2-1; D remains unclear. CDR1 is SGHRS and CDR2 is YFSETQ in the germline V gene. The germline V and J ends were trimmed by 4 bases and 5 bases, with 13 bases remaining between them. CDR3 length: 14 amino acids.